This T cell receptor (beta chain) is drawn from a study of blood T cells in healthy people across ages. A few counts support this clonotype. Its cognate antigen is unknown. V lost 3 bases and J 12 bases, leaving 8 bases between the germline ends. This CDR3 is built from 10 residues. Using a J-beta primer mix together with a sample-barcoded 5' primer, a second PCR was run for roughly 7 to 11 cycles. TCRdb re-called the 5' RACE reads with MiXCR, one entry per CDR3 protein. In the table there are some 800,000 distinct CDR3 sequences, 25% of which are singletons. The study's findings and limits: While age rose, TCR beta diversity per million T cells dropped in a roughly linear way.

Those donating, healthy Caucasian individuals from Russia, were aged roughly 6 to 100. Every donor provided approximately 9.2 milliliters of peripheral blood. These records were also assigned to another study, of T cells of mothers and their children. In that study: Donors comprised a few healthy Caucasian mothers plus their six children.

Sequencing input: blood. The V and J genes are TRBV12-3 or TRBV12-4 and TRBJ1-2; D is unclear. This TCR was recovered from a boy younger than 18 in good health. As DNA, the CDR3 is TGTGCCAGCAGTTTGAGATCTGACACCTTC. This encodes CASSLRSDTF.